This T cell receptor (beta chain) was captured in a study of human T cells and chemical hapten exposure. The germline V gene has CDR1 SQVTM and CDR2 ANQGSEA. The CDR3 is 12 residues long. Trimming shortened V by 2 bases and J by 10 bases, and 14 bases separated the two germline ends. Sample time point: patch test 1, 2 weeks after DPC sensitization. Treatment: therapeutic diphenylcyclopropenone sensitization with weekly scalp DPC. TCRdb re-derived calls from the RACE reads in MiXCR, one entry per CDR3 protein. The table lists more than 100,000 distinct CDR3 sequences, about an eighth of them singletons.

Sequenced here: whole blood, sampled in connection with sensitization to the hapten diphenylcyclopropenone (DPC). The source is a young man with alopecia areata. Some clones in this sample may be carry-over from other donors' samples. The V gene is TRBV29-1, the J gene TRBJ1-2; D uncertain. The CDR3, as DNA: TGCAGCGTTGAACTAGCCGGGAATGACTACACCTTC. It is translated as CSVELAGNDYTF.